This T cell receptor (beta chain) was identified during a study of blood T cell repertoires in COVID-19 (TCRdb year 2020). About the study as a whole: Samples covering the acute and convalescent phases of COVID-19 were provided by collaborators in the United States, Italy and Spain. The material from the prospective study consisted of cDNA or gDNA derived from T cells, B-cell-depleted T cells, or PBMCs. The dataset comprised deeply sampled blood TCRbeta repertoires from subjects exposed to, actively infected with, or recovered from COVID-19. The repertoires were released in a freely available public database meant as a resource for research on the immune response to SARS-CoV-2. The samples were drawn from the first 160 participants of the ongoing ImmuneRACE study and from 1,254 subjects provided by 6 global collaborators. Nearly every sample came with metadata listing a de-identified subject ID, COVID-19 status, age in years and sex. HLA class I and class II types, where available, came from metadata supplied by the sample provider rather than from assay-based typing. The full study reports these points: How much clinical and demographic metadata was included differed by source and by participant, and the metadata was provided uncurated.

As for this clone: No cognate antigen has been identified for it. Base qualities are missing; no much larger clone stands one base away.

At the junction V is shortened by 4 bases and J by 0 bases, with 9 bases in between. CDR1 and CDR2 are read off the germline V gene as SGHAT and FQNNGV. The cysteine opens and the phenylalanine closes a CDR3 of 15 amino acids. Here the CDR3 DNA is all that survives: 45 bases in frame from base 1. A second Seattle source provided samples from volunteer blood donors who had recovered from COVID-19. Collaborating institutions collected whole blood in K2EDTA tubes following their own protocols. For TCRbeta analysis, collaborator samples were shipped as frozen whole blood, as isolated PBMCs, or as DNA extracted from either sample type. TCRbeta CDR3 regions were amplified from genomic DNA using the immunoSEQ Assay, a bias-controlled multiplex PCR. Regarding the original processing steps: Nucleated cell counts per sample were estimated from amplification of reference gene primers within the assay. Sequence reads were collapsed and filtered to measure the absolute abundance of every unique TCRbeta CDR3 rearrangement. For each sample, productive Simpson clonality was calculated as the square root of Simpson's diversity index across productive rearrangements. Entries here come from immuneACCESS through TCRdb and include only in-frame sequences with V and J called. Some clones fail to appear in such tables; in the studies checked, an unresolved V gene covers under half of the shortfall, and the cause of the remainder is unknown. V, J and clone size were drawn from that table, and D and trimming were deduced from the DNA. The sample yields 200,000 to 250,000 clones; about 88% were counted once. The top ten clonotypes cover 2% to 2.5% of the sample.

Sequencing input: peripheral blood. The sequence joins TRBV11-2 to TRBJ2-2, with TRBD1 perhaps the D gene, on 6 matching bases. The sequence derives from a woman in her 40s who had recovered from COVID-19. CDR3 sequence: CASSWGQTNTGELFF. The DNA sequence follows: TGTGCCAGCAGCTGGGGGCAGACGAACACCGGGGAGCTGTTTTTT. The full variable domain, completed from the reference TRBV11-2 and TRBJ2-2 proteins outside the CDR3, reads EAGVAQSPRYKIIEKRQSVAFWCNPISGHATLYWYQQILGQGPKLLIQFQNNGVVDDSQLPKDRFSAERLKGVDSTLKIQPAKLEDSAVYLCASSWGQTNTGELFFGEGSRLTVL.